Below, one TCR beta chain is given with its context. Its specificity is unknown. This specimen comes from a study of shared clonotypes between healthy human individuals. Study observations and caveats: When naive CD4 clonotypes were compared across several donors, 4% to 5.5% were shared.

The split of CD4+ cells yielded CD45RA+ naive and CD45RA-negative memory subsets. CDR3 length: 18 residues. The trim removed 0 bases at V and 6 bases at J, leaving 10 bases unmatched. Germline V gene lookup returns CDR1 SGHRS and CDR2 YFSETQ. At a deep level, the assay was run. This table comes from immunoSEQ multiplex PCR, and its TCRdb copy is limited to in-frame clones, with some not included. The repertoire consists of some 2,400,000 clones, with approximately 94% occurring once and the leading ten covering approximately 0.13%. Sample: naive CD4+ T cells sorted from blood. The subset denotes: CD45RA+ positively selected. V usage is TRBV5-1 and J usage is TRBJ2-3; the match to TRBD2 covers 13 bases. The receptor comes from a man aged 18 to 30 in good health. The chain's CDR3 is CASSLGGTSGVPSDTQYF. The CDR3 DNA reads TGCGCCAGCAGCTTGGGCGGGACTAGCGGGGTACCTTCTGATACGCAGTATTTT.